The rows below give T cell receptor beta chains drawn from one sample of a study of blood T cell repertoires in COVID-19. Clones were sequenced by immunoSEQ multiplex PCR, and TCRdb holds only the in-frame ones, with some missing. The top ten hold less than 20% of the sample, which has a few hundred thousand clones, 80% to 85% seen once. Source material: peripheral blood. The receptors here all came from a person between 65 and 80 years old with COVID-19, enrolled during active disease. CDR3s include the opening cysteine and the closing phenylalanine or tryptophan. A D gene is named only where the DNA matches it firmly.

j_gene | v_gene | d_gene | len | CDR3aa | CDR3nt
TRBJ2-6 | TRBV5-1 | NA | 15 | CASSLMASGANVLTF | TGCGCCAGCAGCTTGATGGCCTCTGGGGCCAACGTCCTGACTTTC
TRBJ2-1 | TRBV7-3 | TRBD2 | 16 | CASSPLGGRASNEQFF | TGTGCCAGCAGCCCCCTGGGGGGGAGGGCCTCAAATGAGCAGTTCTTC
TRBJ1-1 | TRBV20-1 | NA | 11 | CSARDQAGFYF | TGCAGTGCTAGAGATCAAGCAGGCTTCTACTTT
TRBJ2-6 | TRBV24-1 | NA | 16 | CATSDTANSGANVLTF | TGTGCCACCAGTGATACCGCGAACTCTGGGGCCAACGTCCTGACTTTC
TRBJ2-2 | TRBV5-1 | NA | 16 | CASSPQEDRLTGELFF | TGCGCCAGCAGCCCGCAAGAAGACAGACTTACCGGGGAGCTGTTTTTT
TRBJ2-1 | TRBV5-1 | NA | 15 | CASSLGSTTGNEQFF | TGCGCCAGCAGCTTAGGCTCAACGACGGGGAATGAGCAGTTCTTC
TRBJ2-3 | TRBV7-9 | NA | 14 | CASSRRESTDTQYF | TGTGCCAGCAGCCGCCGGGAAAGCACAGATACGCAGTATTTT
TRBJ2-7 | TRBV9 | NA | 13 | CASSSVRGNEQYF | TGTGCCAGCAGCTCCGTGCGAGGGAACGAGCAGTACTTC
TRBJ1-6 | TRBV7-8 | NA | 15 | CASSLVGTGKSPLHF | TGTGCCAGCAGCTTAGTTGGTACAGGGAAATCACCCCTCCACTTT
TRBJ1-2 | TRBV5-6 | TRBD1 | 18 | CASSNKGQGTIRNYGYTF | TGTGCCAGCAGCAATAAAGGACAGGGAACCATCCGGAACTATGGCTACACCTTC
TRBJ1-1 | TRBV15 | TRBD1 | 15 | CATAPDRVLDTEAFF | TGTGCCACCGCGCCGGACAGGGTATTAGACACTGAAGCTTTCTTT
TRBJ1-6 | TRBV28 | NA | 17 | CASSLFPPGSPNSPLHF | TGTGCCAGCAGTTTATTTCCCCCGGGATCTCCAAATTCACCCCTCCACTTT